These 15 T cell receptor beta chains were sequenced from one sample in a study of long-term antiretroviral therapy in people with HIV. The immunoSEQ assay was v3.0, run at survey level. Clones were sequenced by immunoSEQ multiplex PCR, and TCRdb holds only the in-frame ones, with some missing. In the table there are some 10,000 clones, 76% of which are singletons. Here the sequenced sample was unsorted PBMCs, taken at the start of antiretroviral therapy, before treatment. The source is a young man with HIV.

The chain employs TRBV4-3 and TRBJ1-1; TRBD1 matches at 9 bases. V shed 0 bases and J 11 bases; nucleotides not matched to a gene: 7. Germline lookup yields CDR1 LGHNA and CDR2 YSLEER. This CDR3 comprises 14 residues. CDR3 in amino acids: CASSQDTGGLAAFF. The CDR3 nucleotides are TGCGCCAGCAGCCAAGATACAGGGGGCCTAGCGGCTTTCTTT.

This clone was counted a single time. The chain carries TRBV7-2 and TRBJ2-5; 8 nucleotides match TRBD1. The trim removed 3 bases at V and 0 bases at J, leaving 3 bases unmatched. Germline loops: CDR1 SGHTA, CDR2 FQGNSA. The CDR3 extends over 15 amino acids. The CDR3 nucleotides read TGTGCCAGCAGCTTTGACAGGGGCCACCAAGAGACCCAGTACTTC. Its translation is CASSFDRGHQETQYF.

The gene calls are TRBV5-1 and TRBJ2-3, with 10 bases fitting TRBD2. V was pared by 7 bases and J by 5 bases, with 4 bases of the junction left unmatched. Germline assignment: CDR1 SGHRS and CDR2 YFSETQ. This CDR3 has 13 residues. The chain's CDR3 is CASGTSDRDTQYF. In DNA form, the CDR3 reads TGCGCCAGCGGGACTAGCGATAGAGATACGCAGTATTTT.

This chain joins TRBV2 and TRBJ2-7; 7 positions agree with TRBD2. Germline CDR1 and CDR2: SNHLY and FYNNEI. The CDR3 is made up of 12 amino acids. The V and J ends lost 7 bases and 9 bases, in that order; junction bases with no gene match: 9. The CDR3 nucleotides are TGTGCCAGCACCTTCTCCGGCGGGGGGCAGTACTTC. Its translation: CASTFSGGGQYF.

The chain joins TRBV7-2 to TRBJ2-3; 8 positions agree with TRBD1. In germline, CDR1 is SGHTA, CDR2 FQGNSA. V gave up 5 bases and J gave up 3 bases; unmatched junction bases: 4. This CDR3 comprises 14 residues. The CDR3 DNA reads as TGTGCCAGCAGCCCCGGACAGGGAACAGATACGCAGTATTTT. Residues: CASSPGQGTDTQYF.

The CDR3 nucleotides read TGTGCCAGCAGCTTCCCGGGGAGGTCCTCCTACGAGCAGTACTTC. Its protein is CASSFPGRSSYEQYF. V is TRBV5-4 and J is TRBJ2-7; TRBD2 might be the D (6 bases). Trimming took 2 bases from V and 0 from J, leaving 12 bases between them. The CDR3 is 15 residues long. CDR1 is SGHNT, CDR2 YYREEE, per germline (reference sequence).

The chain is built from TRBV7-9 and TRBJ2-3; D remains ambiguous. Germline CDR1 and CDR2: SEHNR and FQNEAQ (reference sequence). The CDR3 has 14 residues. V lost 1 base and J 0 bases, leaving 5 bases between the germline ends. The CDR3 nucleotides read TGTGCCAGCAGCTTAGTCGTCAGCACAGATACGCAGTATTTT. Translation: CASSLVVSTDTQYF.

The chain links TRBV14 to TRBJ1-2; D gene uncertain. Trimming removed 0 bases at V and 4 bases at J, with 15 bases between. CDR1 SGHDN and CDR2 FVKESK come from the germline V gene. The CDR3 sequence is 16 residues long. The CDR3 DNA is TGTGCCAGCAGCCAAGATGTTGGATTAATGAGCTATGGCTACACCTTC. Protein product: CASSQDVGLMSYGYTF.

This clone has just a few counts. V gene TRBV7-6 combines with J gene TRBJ2-2, with 7 bases identical to TRBD2. V lost 1 base, J lost 6 bases, and 5 bases stayed unmatched. This CDR3 contains 15 residues. CDR1 and CDR2 from the germline V gene are SGHVS and FNYEAQ. The CDR3, as DNA: TGTGCCAGCAGCTTAGGGGCAACTAGCGCCGGGGAGCTGTTTTTT. Amino acids: CASSLGATSAGELFF.

This clone was detected only once. The chain couples TRBV9 to TRBJ2-3; D is uncertain. This CDR3 spans 15 amino acids. Per the germline V gene, CDR1 is SGDLS and CDR2 is YYNGEE. V lost 1 base and J 2 bases, leaving 11 bases between the germline ends. In DNA form, the CDR3 reads TGTGCCAGCAGCGTAATCGACCAGAACACAGATACGCAGTATTTT. Amino acid sequence: CASSVIDQNTDTQYF.

The chain links TRBV28 to TRBJ1-5, with 9 nucleotides matching TRBD1. The germline V gene encodes CDR1 MDHEN and CDR2 SYDVKM. Losses at the gene ends were 7 bases for V and 4 bases for J; bases not matched to a gene: 11. This CDR3 contains 16 residues. The CDR3 is CASTSPGQGVNQPQHF. The CDR3, as DNA: TGTGCCAGCACCTCGCCGGGACAGGGAGTAAATCAGCCCCAGCATTTT.

The chain employs TRBV5-4 and TRBJ1-2; 7 bases are a match to TRBD1. Germline V gives CDR1 SGHNT, CDR2 YYREEE (reference sequence). This CDR3 has 17 residues. Trimming removed 5 bases from V and 0 bases from J; junction bases left unmatched: 13. In DNA form, the CDR3 reads TGTGCCAGCAGGGATCCGGGCAGGGGGGACTCTAACTATGGCTACACCTTC. Translated, it gives CASRDPGRGDSNYGYTF.

J is TRBJ2-7 and V is TRBV12-5, with 13 nucleotides matching TRBD2. This CDR3 contains 17 residues. The V gene end was trimmed by 2 bases and the J gene end by 6 bases; junction bases not matched to a gene: 10. Germline-derived CDR1 and CDR2 are LGHNT and FRNRAP. The CDR3 sequence: CASGLTDTSGRAREQYF. The CDR3 DNA follows: TGTGCTAGTGGTTTGACCGACACTAGCGGGAGGGCCCGCGAGCAGTACTTC.

The J gene is TRBJ2-7, the V gene TRBV10-3; D is unresolved. The ends were cut back, 0 bases at V and 6 bases at J, with 12 bases in the middle. The CDR3 has 14 amino acids. Per the germline V gene, CDR1 is ENHRY and CDR2 is SYGVKD. The CDR3 is CAISESGPSPEQYF. The CDR3 nucleotides read TGTGCCATCAGTGAGTCTGGGCCCTCGCCCGAGCAGTACTTC.

The V and J genes are TRBV9 and TRBJ2-3; tentatively, D is TRBD1 (5 bases). Germline V gene sequence: CDR1 SGDLS, CDR2 YYNGEE. The CDR3 has 16 amino acids. V shed 4 bases and J shed 0 bases, with 15 bases lying between them. The CDR3 region is CASSPRGGHSTDTQYF. DNA of the CDR3: TGTGCCAGCAGCCCGAGAGGCGGACATAGCACAGATACGCAGTATTTT.